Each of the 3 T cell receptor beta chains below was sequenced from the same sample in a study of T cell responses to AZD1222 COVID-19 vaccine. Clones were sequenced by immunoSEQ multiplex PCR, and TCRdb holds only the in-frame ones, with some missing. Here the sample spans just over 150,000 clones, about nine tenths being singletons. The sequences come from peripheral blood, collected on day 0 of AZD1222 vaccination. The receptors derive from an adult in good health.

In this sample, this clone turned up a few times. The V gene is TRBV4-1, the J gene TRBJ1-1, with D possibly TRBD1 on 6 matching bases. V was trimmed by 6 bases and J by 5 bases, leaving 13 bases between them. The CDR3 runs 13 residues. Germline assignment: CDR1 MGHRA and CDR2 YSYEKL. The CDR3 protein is CASRAQGRTEAFF. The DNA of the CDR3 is TGCGCCAGCAGGGCCCAGGGGAGGACTGAAGCTTTCTTT.

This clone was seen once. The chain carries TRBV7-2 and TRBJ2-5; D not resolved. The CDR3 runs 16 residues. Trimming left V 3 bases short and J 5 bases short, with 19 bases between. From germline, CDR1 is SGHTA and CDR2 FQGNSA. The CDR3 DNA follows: TGTGCCAGCAGCTTTAATAAGGAAGGGCTCCCGGAGACCCAGTACTTC. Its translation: CASSFNKEGLPETQYF.

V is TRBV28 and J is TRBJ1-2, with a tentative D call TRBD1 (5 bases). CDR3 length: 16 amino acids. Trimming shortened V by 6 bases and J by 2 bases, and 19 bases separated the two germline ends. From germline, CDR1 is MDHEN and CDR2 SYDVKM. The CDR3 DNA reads TGTGCCAGCAGCCCAGCGACAGTCATGTTAAACTATGGCTACACCTTC. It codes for CASSPATVMLNYGYTF.